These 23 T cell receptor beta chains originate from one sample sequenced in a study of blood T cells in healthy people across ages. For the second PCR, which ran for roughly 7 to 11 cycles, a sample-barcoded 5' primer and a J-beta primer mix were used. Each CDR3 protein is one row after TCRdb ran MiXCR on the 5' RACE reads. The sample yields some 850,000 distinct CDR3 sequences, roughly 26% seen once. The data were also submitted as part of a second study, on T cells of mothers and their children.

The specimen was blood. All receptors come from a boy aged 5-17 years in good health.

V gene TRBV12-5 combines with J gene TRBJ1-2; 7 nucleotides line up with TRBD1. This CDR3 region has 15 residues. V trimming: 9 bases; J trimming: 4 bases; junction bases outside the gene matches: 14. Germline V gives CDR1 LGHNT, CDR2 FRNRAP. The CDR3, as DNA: TGTGCTAGCCCTTGGCCCCGACAGGGCGGCTATGGCTACACCTTC. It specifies CASPWPRQGGYGYTF. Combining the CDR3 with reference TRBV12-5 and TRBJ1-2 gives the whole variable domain DARVTQTPRHKVTEMGQEVTMRCQPILGHNTVFWYRQTMMQGLELLAYFRNRAPLDDSGMPKDRFSAEMPDATLATLKIQPSEPRDSAVYFCASPWPRQGGYGYTFGSGTRLTVV.

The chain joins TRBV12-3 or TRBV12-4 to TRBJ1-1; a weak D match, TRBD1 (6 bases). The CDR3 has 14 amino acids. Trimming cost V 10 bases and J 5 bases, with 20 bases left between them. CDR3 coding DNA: TGTGCCACCACGGGTCAGGGGAGATGGACTGAAGCTTTCTTT. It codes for CATTGQGRWTEAFF.

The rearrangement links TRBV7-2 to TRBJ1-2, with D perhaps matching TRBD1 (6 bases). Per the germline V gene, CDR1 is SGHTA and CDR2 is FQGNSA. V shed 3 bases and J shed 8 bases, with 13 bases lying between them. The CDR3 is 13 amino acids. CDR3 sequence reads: CASSFRGAEGYTF. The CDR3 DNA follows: TGTGCCAGCAGCTTCCGGGGGGCGGAGGGCTACACCTTC.

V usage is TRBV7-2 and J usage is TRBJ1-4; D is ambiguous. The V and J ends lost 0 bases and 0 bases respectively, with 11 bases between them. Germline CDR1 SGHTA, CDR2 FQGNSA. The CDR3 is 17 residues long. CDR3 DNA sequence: TGTGCCAGCAGCTTAGCGCTTGCAGACGCAACTAATGAAAAACTGTTTTTT. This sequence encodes CASSLALADATNEKLFF.

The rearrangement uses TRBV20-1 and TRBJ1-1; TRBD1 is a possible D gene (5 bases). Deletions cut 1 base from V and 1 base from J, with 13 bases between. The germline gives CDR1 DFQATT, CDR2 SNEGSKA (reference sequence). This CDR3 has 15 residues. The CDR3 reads CSARVWGPTNTEAFF. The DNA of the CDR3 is TGCAGTGCTAGAGTCTGGGGACCGACGAACACTGAAGCTTTCTTT.

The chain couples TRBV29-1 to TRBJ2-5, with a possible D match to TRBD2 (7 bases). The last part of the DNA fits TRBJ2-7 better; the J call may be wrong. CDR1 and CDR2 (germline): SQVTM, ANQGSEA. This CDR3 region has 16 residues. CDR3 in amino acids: CSVEDLLGGGRYEQYF. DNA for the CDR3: TGCAGCGTTGAAGATCTTTTGGGGGGGGGCAGATACGAGCAGTACTTC.

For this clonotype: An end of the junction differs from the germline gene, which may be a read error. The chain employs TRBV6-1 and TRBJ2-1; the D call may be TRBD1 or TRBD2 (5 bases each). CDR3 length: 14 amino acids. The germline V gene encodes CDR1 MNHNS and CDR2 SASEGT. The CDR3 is CASSETGTPKEQFF. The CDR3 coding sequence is TGTGCCAGCAGTGAAACCGGGACCCCTAAGGAGCAATTCTTC.

DNA of the CDR3: TGTGCCAGCAGCACGGGACAGGACAATTCACCCCTCCACTTT. It codes for CASSTGQDNSPLHF. V is TRBV9 and J is TRBJ1-6, with 8 bases fitting TRBD1. Germline V CDR1 and CDR2: SGDLS, YYNGEE. The CDR3 runs 14 residues. V lost 4 bases to trimming and J lost 7 bases; unmatched junction nucleotides: 4.

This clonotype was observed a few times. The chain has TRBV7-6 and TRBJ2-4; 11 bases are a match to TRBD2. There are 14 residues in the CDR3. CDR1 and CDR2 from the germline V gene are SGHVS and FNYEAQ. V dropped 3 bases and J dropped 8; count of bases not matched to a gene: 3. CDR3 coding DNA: TGTGCCAGCAGCTTTAGCGGGGGGGCTGACATTCAGTACTTC. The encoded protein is CASSFSGGADIQYF.

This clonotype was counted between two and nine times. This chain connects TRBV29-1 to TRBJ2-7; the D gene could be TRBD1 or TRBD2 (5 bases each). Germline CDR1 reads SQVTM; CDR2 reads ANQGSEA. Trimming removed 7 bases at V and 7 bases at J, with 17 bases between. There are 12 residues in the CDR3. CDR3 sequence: CSGPGPTGEQYF. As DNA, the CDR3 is TGCAGCGGGCCGGGACCCACGGGAGAGCAGTACTTC.

CDR3 DNA sequence: TGCAGTGCTAGAGGCCCGGGCCGCCTCCAAGAGACCCAGTACTTC. Residues: CSARGPGRLQETQYF. This chain joins TRBV20-1 and TRBJ2-5, with D unresolved. This CDR3 spans 15 amino acids. CDR1 and CDR2 from the germline V gene are DFQATT and SNEGSKA (reference sequence). The germline V and J ends were trimmed by 1 base and 1 base, with 13 bases remaining between them.

The DNA of the CDR3 is TGTGCCATCAGTGAGTCCCGGACTGCCCTAGCCAAAAACATTCAGTACTTC. As protein: CAISESRTALAKNIQYF. This chain joins TRBV10-3 and TRBJ2-4, with D maybe TRBD2 (5 bases). With 0 bases removed from V and 0 bases from J, the gap between germline ends came to 12 bases. Germline CDR1 is ENHRY and CDR2 is SYGVKD. The CDR3 totals 17 residues.

CDR3 protein: CASSFMGNTGELFF. The DNA for the CDR3 is TGCGCCAGCAGCTTTATGGGGAACACCGGGGAGCTGTTTTTT. The chain couples TRBV5-1 to TRBJ2-2, with D uncertain. The CDR3 is 14 residues long. In germline, CDR1 is SGHRS, CDR2 YFSETQ. V was trimmed by 2 bases and J by 1 base, leaving 6 bases between them.

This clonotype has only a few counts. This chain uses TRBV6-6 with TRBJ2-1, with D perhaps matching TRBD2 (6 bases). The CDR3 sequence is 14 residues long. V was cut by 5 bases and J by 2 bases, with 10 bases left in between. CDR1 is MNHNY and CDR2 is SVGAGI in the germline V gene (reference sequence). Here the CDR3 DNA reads TGTGCCAGCAGTATGGAGGGAACCTACAATGAGCAGTTCTTC. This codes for CASSMEGTYNEQFF.

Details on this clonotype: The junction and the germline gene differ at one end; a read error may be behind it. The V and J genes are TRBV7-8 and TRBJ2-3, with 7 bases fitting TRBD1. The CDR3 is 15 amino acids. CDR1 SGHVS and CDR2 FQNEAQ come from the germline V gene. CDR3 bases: TGTGCCAGCAGCCCGGGACAGTTTAGCACAGATTCGCAGTATTTT. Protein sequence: CASSPGQFSTDSQYF.

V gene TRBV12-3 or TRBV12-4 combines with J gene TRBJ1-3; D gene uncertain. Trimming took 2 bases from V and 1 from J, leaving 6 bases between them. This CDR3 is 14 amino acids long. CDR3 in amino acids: CASSLLESGNTIYF. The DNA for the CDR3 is TGTGCCAGCAGTTTATTGGAGTCTGGAAACACCATATATTTT.

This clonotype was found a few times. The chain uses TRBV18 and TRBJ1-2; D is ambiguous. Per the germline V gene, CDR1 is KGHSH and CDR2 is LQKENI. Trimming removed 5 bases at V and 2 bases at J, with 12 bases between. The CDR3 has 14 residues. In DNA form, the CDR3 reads TGTGCCAGCTCATCCGATCGTAGCAACTATGGCTACACCTTC. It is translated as CASSSDRSNYGYTF.

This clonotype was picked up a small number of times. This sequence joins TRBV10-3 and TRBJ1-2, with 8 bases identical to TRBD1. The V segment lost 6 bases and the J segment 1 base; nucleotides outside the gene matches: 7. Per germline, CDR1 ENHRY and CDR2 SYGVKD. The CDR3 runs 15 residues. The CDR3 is CAIRKDDRGNYGYTF. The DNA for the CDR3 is TGTGCCATCAGGAAGGATGACAGGGGTAACTATGGCTACACCTTC.

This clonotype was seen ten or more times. CDR3 in DNA: TGTGCCAGCAGTCTCCGAAGGGGGACAGGGTACCACGAGCAGTACTTC. Translated, it gives CASSLRRGTGYHEQYF. V gene TRBV6-6 combines with J gene TRBJ2-7; 9 nucleotides match TRBD1. Per the germline V gene, CDR1 is MNHNY and CDR2 is SVGAGI (reference sequence). V shed 5 bases, J shed 5 bases, and the junction held 13 bases outside the gene matches. The CDR3 has 16 amino acids.

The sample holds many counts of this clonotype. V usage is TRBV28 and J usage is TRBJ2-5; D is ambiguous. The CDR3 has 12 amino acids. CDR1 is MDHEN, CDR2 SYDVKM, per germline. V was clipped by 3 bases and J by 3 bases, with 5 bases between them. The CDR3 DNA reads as TGTGCCAGCAGTTTTTGGGAAGAGACCCAGTACTTC. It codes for CASSFWEETQYF.

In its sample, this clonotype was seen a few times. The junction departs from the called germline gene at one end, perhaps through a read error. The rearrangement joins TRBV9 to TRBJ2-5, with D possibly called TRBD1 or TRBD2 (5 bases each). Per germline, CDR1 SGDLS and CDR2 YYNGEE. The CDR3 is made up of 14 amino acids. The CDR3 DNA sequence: TGTGCCAGCAACTCGCCCGGGACCCGAGAGACCCTGTACTTC. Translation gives CASNSPGTRETLYF. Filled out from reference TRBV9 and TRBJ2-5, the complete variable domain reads DSGVTQTPKHLITATGQRVTLRCSPRSGDLSVYWYQQSLDQGLQFLIQYYNGEERAKGNILERFSAQQFPDLHSELNLSSLELGDSALYFCASNSPGTRETLYFGPGTRLLVL.

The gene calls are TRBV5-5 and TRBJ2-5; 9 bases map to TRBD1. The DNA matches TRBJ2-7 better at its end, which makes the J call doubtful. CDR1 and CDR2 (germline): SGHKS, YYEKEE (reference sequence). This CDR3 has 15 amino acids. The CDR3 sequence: CASSNDRGFSYEQYF. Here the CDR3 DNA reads TGTGCCAGCAGCAACGACAGGGGGTTCTCCTACGAGCAGTACTTC.

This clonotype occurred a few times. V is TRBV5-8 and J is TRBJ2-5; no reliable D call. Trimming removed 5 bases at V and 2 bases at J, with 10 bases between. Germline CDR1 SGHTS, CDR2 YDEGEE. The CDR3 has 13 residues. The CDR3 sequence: CASRGWQQETQYF. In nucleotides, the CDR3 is TGTGCCAGCAGGGGATGGCAGCAAGAGACCCAGTACTTC.